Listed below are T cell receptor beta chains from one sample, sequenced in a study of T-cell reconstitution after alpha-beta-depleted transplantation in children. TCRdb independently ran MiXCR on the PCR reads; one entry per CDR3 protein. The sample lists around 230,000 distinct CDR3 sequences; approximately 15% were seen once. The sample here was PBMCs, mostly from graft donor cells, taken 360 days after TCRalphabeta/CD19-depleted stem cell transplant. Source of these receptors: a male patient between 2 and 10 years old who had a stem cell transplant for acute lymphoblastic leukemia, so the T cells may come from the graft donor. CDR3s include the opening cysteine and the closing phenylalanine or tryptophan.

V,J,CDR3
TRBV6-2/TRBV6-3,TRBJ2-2,CASSYSIQGSRELFF
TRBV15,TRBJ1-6,CATSGNSPLHF
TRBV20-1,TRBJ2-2,CSASKLGAAGELFF
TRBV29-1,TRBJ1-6,CSVAETRDNSPLHF
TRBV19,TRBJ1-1,CASSWGGAGVTEAFF
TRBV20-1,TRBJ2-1,CSADRAGTLYNEQFF
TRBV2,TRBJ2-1,CASTEPRGNEQFF
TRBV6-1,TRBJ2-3,CASSRGQGTTDTQYF
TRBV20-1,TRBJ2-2,CSAARGFRLRNTGELFF
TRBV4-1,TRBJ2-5,CASSQWRTGEETQYF
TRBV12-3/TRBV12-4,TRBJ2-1,CASSLWGWGQGYNEQFF
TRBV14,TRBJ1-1,CASSQDTRDSLARYTEAFF
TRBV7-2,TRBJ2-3,CASSSQGGGYTDTQYF
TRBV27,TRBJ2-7,CASSSGQGPTYEQYF
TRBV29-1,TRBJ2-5,CSVAQGRGWETQYF
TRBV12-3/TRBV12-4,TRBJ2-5,CASSLTGVRETQYF
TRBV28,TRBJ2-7,CASSPVYSYEQYF
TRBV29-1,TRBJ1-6,CSVLYTGGGNSPLHF
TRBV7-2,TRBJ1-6,CASSLQNNSPLHF
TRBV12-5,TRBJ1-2,CASGLVSIGTWGFYGYTF
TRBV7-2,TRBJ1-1,CASSLVAPETEAFF
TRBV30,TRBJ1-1,CAWRTGDYTEAFF
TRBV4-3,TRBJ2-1,CASSQVGAGLGNEQFF
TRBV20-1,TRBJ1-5,CSATLQEYNQPQHF
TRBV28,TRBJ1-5,CASSMGRSNQPQHF
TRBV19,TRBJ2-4,CASSNEGGLDF
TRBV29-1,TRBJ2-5,CSVRTGRETQYF
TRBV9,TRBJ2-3,CASSPPGTSGGVDMQYF
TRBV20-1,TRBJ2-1,CSVVPRARAYNEQFF
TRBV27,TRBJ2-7,CASREAGARLKSYEQYF
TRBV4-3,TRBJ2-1,CASSHDGTGMYNEQFF
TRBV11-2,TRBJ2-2,CASSLVFGSGASGELFF
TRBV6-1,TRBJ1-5,CASSETRDLEPQHF
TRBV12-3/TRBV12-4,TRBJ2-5,CASSLRTQRAETQYF
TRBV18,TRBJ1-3,CASSYEGTLSGNTIYF
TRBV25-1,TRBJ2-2,CASSEFGANTGELFF
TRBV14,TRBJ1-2,CASSQSGVLTYLGYTF
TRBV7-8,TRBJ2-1,CASSSRVYNEQFF
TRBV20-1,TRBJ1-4,CSASLSQGGTNEKLFF
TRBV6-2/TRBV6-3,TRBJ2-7,CASSFRDSRSYEQYF
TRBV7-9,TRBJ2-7,CASSWVTGGPTYEQYF